What follows are 17 T cell receptor beta chains derived from one specimen sequenced in a study of blood T cell repertoires in COVID-19 (dated by TCRdb to about 2020). The library came from the immunoSEQ multiplex PCR assay. This is the immuneACCESS table as TCRdb keeps it, with only in-frame sequences that have V and J called. A part of the clones is gone; compared with another copy, unresolved V genes explain less than half, and the rest is unexplained. The sample table shows under 300,000 clones, and 75% to 90% are seen once. The ten largest clones take up around 13% of the sample. Sequencing was performed on peripheral blood. All receptors come from a woman in her 70s with COVID-19, enrolled during active disease.

CDR3 amino acids: CAWRGLAGADTQYF. CDR3 nucleotide sequence: TGTGCCTGGAGGGGACTAGCGGGGGCAGATACGCAGTATTTT. The chain carries TRBV30 and TRBJ2-3; 14 bases fit TRBD2. V was clipped by 3 bases and J by 4 bases; unmatched bases: 0. CDR3 size: 14 residues. CDR1 GTSNPN and CDR2 SVGIG come from the germline V gene (reference sequence).

DNA for the CDR3: TGTGCCAGTAGTATCGGGACAGAGACTTACGAGCAGTACTTC. The encoded protein is CASSIGTETYEQYF. This chain links TRBV19 with TRBJ2-7, with TRBD1 identical over 7 bases. CDR1 LNHDA and CDR2 SQIVND come from the germline V gene (reference sequence). The V gene end was trimmed by 3 bases and the J gene end by 4 bases; junction bases not matched to a gene: 6. The CDR3 has 14 residues.

The V call is TRBV9, the J call TRBJ1-3; 7 nucleotides line up with TRBD1. The germline CDR1 and CDR2 sequences are SGDLS and YYNGEE. The CDR3 has 14 residues. Germline trimming cut 4 bases from V and 9 bases from J; bases unmatched to any gene: 10. In DNA, the CDR3 is TGTGCCAGCAGCCCGCCCCGGGACAGTGGCACCATATATTTT. As protein: CASSPPRDSGTIYF.

The genes are TRBV2 and TRBJ2-7; D is unresolved. CDR3 length equals 11 residues. In germline, CDR1 is SNHLY, CDR2 FYNNEI. V lost 7 bases and J 5 bases, leaving 9 bases between the germline ends. Here the CDR3 DNA reads TGTGCCAGCAACATCAGGAACGAGCAGTACTTC. Residues: CASNIRNEQYF.

J is TRBJ2-1 and V is TRBV19; 11 bases align to TRBD2. Trimming cost V 3 bases and J 6 bases; bases outside gene matches: 7. The CDR3 spans 16 residues. The germline gives CDR1 LNHDA, CDR2 SQIVND (reference sequence). Here the CDR3 DNA reads TGTGCCAGTAGTATCTTTAGCGGGGGGGAAACCAATGAGCAGTTCTTC. This gives the protein CASSIFSGGETNEQFF.

The DNA of the CDR3 is TGCGCCAGCAGCTTGGCTGCTAGCGGGGGGATTGAGCAGTTCTTC. This encodes CASSLAASGGIEQFF. V is TRBV5-1 and J is TRBJ2-1; 11 bases align to TRBD2. The CDR3 runs to 15 residues. CDR1 and CDR2 from the germline V gene are SGHRS and YFSETQ. V lost 0 bases, J lost 9 bases, and 5 bases stayed unmatched. Full variable domain (outside the CDR3, taken from reference TRBV5-1 and TRBJ2-1): KAGVTQTPRYLIKTRGQQVTLSCSPISGHRSVSWYQQTPGQGLQFLFEYFSETQRNKGNFPGRFSGRQFSNSRSEMNVSTLELGDSALYLCASSLAASGGIEQFFGPGTRLTVL.

The chain's CDR3 is CASSVRQGRPYF. CDR3 DNA sequence: TGTGCCAGTAGTGTGAGACAGGGACGACCGTACTTC. This rearrangement joins TRBV19 to TRBJ2-7, with TRBD1 matching over 7 bases. The CDR3 consists of 12 residues. V lost 5 bases, J lost 12 bases, and 10 bases stayed unmatched. Germline CDR1 reads LNHDA; CDR2 reads SQIVND (reference sequence).

This rearrangement joins TRBV24-1 to TRBJ1-2; TRBD1 might be the D (5 bases). Germline V gene data show CDR1 as KGHDR and CDR2 as SFDVKD. Trimming shortened V by 2 bases and J by 8 bases, and 14 bases separated the two germline ends. The CDR3 is 14 amino acids. The CDR3 loop is CATSDWRQSYGYTF. CDR3 nucleotides: TGTGCCACCAGTGATTGGCGACAGTCTTACGGCTACACCTTC.

This rearrangement joins TRBV11-3 to TRBJ2-2; the match to TRBD1 covers 9 bases. CDR3 length: 15 amino acids. With 5 bases clipped from V and 3 bases from J, the junction kept 4 bases outside the gene matches. The germline V gene has CDR1 SGHNT and CDR2 YENEEA. Here the CDR3 reads CASSPGTGYTGELFF. CDR3 nucleotide sequence: TGTGCCAGCAGCCCGGGGACAGGGTACACCGGGGAGCTGTTTTTT.

V gene TRBV9 combines with J gene TRBJ2-6, with 11 bases lining up with TRBD2. Germline loops: CDR1 SGDLS, CDR2 YYNGEE. CDR3 length equals 20 residues. Losses at the gene ends were 0 bases for V and 0 bases for J; bases not matched to a gene: 8. CDR3 region: CASSVETSGGYISGANVLTF. DNA for the CDR3: TGTGCCAGCAGCGTAGAAACTAGCGGGGGTTATATCTCTGGGGCCAACGTCCTGACTTTC.

The chain employs TRBV7-9 and TRBJ2-2; 7 nucleotides agree with TRBD1. This CDR3 is 15 amino acids long. V lost 7 bases and J lost 2; bases outside the gene matches: 7. The germline V gene encodes CDR1 SEHNR and CDR2 FQNEAQ (reference sequence). The CDR3 loop reads CASTLWDSNTGELFF. The CDR3 bases are TGTGCCAGCACCCTATGGGACAGCAACACCGGGGAGCTGTTTTTT.

The V call is TRBV24-1, the J call TRBJ1-2, with 10 bases that match TRBD1. Losses at the gene ends were 6 bases for V and 7 bases for J; bases not matched to a gene: 4. Germline V gene sequence: CDR1 KGHDR, CDR2 SFDVKD. The CDR3 consists of 13 residues. CDR3: CATSTGQGFGYTF. The CDR3 bases are TGTGCCACCAGTACGGGACAGGGGTTTGGCTACACCTTC.

The chain links TRBV5-1 to TRBJ1-3, with TRBD1 matching 8 bases. This CDR3 is 13 amino acids long. V gave up 4 bases and J gave up 9 bases; unmatched junction bases: 6. Germline lookup yields CDR1 SGHRS and CDR2 YFSETQ. CDR3 in amino acids: CASSTGQGGTIYF. In DNA form, the CDR3 reads TGCGCCAGCAGCACCGGACAGGGAGGCACCATATATTTT.

The chain carries TRBV19 and TRBJ1-1, with unresolved D. The CDR3 consists of 15 residues. Per germline, CDR1 LNHDA and CDR2 SQIVND (reference sequence). V was pared by 4 bases and J by 1 base, with 13 bases between. The CDR3 loop is CASSTPNRQNTEAFF. CDR3 in DNA: TGTGCCAGTAGTACCCCCAATAGACAGAACACTGAAGCTTTCTTT.

J is TRBJ2-2 and V is TRBV19; D gene unclear. This CDR3 is built from 20 residues. Germline V gene sequence: CDR1 LNHDA, CDR2 SQIVND (reference sequence). The V end was cut by 0 bases, the J end by 0 bases, with 20 bases between. CDR3 DNA sequence: TGTGCCAGTAGTATAGACAGACGGAGTCTCCCCCCCTCGAACACCGGGGAGCTGTTTTTT. This translates into CASSIDRRSLPPSNTGELFF.

The chain employs TRBV6-5 and TRBJ1-1; D possibly corresponds to TRBD1 (5 bases). CDR1 and CDR2 from the germline V gene are MNHEY and SVGAGI. Trimming shortened V by 5 bases and J by 5 bases, and 12 bases separated the two germline ends. The CDR3 length is 13 residues. The DNA of the CDR3 is TGTGCCAGCAGTCCCGGGACTGGGACTGAAGCTTTCTTT. Protein: CASSPGTGTEAFF.

This sequence joins TRBV18 and TRBJ2-7; possible D gene TRBD1, 5 bases. The CDR3 extends over 13 amino acids. Germline loops: CDR1 KGHSH, CDR2 LQKENI. The ends were cut back, 6 bases at V and 3 bases at J, with 12 bases in the middle. In DNA, the CDR3 is TGTGCCAGCTCTTCAGGACAAGGCTACGAGCAGTACTTC. Its protein product is CASSSGQGYEQYF. Full variable domain (rest looked up from reference TRBV18 and TRBJ2-7): NAGVMQNPRHLVRRRGQEARLRCSPMKGHSHVYWYRQLPEEGLKFMVYLQKENIIDESGMPKERFSAEFPKEGPSILRIQQVVRGDSAAYFCASSSGQGYEQYFGPGTRLTVT.